This note documents a single T cell receptor beta chain sequence. The target antigen is unknown. The sort gate was single viable CD3+CD4+CD8-CD45RO+ cells for memory CD4+ T cells. The data were taken from a study of memory CD4+ T cells and cytomegalovirus serostatus. Findings of the study overall: Suggested: most of the CMV-linked TCR signature lies in CD4+ memory cells. Repertoires predicted CMV serostatus with median bootstrapped AUC of roughly 0.96.

Germline V CDR1 and CDR2: SEHNR, FQNEAQ (reference sequence). The V end lost 1 base, the J end lost 4 bases, and 10 bases lay between the germline ends. The CDR3 sequence is 14 residues long. Method: immunoSEQ multiplex PCR; TCRdb's copy keeps in-frame clones and lacks some. The data show tens of thousands of clones, with 70% to 80% seen just once and about 0.79% held by the top ten. The V and J genes are TRBV7-9 and TRBJ2-5, with D possibly being TRBD1 (5 bases). The sample comprised memory CD4+ T cells from blood. This TCR derives from an adult in good health and CMV-seronegative. CDR3 in DNA: TGTGCCAGCAGCTTAGACAGGCTAGGAGAGACCCAGTACTTC. Encoded protein: CASSLDRLGETQYF.